The rows below give T cell receptor beta chains drawn from one sample of a study of T cell responses to AZD1222 COVID-19 vaccine. Data came from immunoSEQ multiplex PCR; TCRdb stores just in-frame clones and leaves some out. The sample lists under 150,000 clones, roughly 92% seen once, with about 10% in the top ten. The sample in question was peripheral blood, obtained 28 days after the second AZD1222 dose. The receptor set was obtained from an adult who received the AZD1222 COVID-19 vaccine. The CDR3 runs from the conserved cysteine through the conserved F or W. D genes are given only for firm matches. Size values are once, few and many counts, or a class for expanded clones, and some rows have none.

V: TRBV27
D: NA
size: medium-sized
J: TRBJ1-2
DNA: TGTGCCAGCAGTTTAGAGAGGGAAGGTTACTATGGCTACACCTTC
CDR3: CASSLEREGYYGYTF

V: TRBV5-8
D: NA
size: NA
J: TRBJ1-3
DNA: TGTGCCAGCAGCTGGGGGGTCTCTGGAAACACCATATATTTT
CDR3: CASSWGVSGNTIYF

V: TRBV7-9
D: NA
size: NA
J: TRBJ1-2
DNA: TGTGCCAGCAGCTACTACACCGATGGCTACACCTTC
CDR3: CASSYYTDGYTF

V: TRBV29-1
D: NA
size: once
J: TRBJ1-2
DNA: TGCAGCGTTGGATTGCTGGCGGCAGACTATGGCTACACCTTC
CDR3: CSVGLLAADYGYTF

V: TRBV3-1/TRBV3-2
D: NA
size: NA
J: TRBJ1-2
DNA: TGTGCCAGCAGCCAAGATCGGGGGGCCCATGGCTACACCTTC
CDR3: CASSQDRGAHGYTF

V: TRBV11-2
D: TRBD1
size: NA
J: TRBJ2-1
DNA: TGTGCCAGCAGGAGATTGGGACAGGGGGGCAATGAGCAGTTCTTC
CDR3: CASRRLGQGGNEQFF

V: TRBV6-5
D: TRBD1
size: NA
J: TRBJ1-1
DNA: TGTGCCAGCAGTACAGGGGACAGGTGGACTGAAGCTTTCTTT
CDR3: CASSTGDRWTEAFF

V: TRBV5-1
D: TRBD2
size: once
J: TRBJ2-1
DNA: TGCGCCAGCAGCCTCGGACTAGCGGGAGGGTTAAGTAATGAGCAGTTCTTC
CDR3: CASSLGLAGGLSNEQFF

V: TRBV9
D: TRBD2
size: NA
J: TRBJ2-5
DNA: TGTGCCAGCAGCGTAGGGAGCGGGGGGGCCGGAGAGACCCAGTACTTC
CDR3: CASSVGSGGAGETQYF

V: TRBV19
D: TRBD1
size: NA
J: TRBJ1-5
DNA: TGTGCCAGTAGAGACAGGGAGGATTGGTATCAGCCCCAGCATTTT
CDR3: CASRDREDWYQPQHF

V: TRBV3-1/TRBV3-2
D: TRBD1
size: NA
J: TRBJ2-1
DNA: TGTGCCAGCAGCCACCCACAGGGGTATGAGCAGTTCTTC
CDR3: CASSHPQGYEQFF

V: TRBV19
D: NA
size: NA
J: TRBJ1-1
DNA: TGTGCCAGTAGTGAGGGTCGGGTCACTGAAGCTTTCTTT
CDR3: CASSEGRVTEAFF

V: TRBV29-1
D: NA
size: few
J: TRBJ1-1
DNA: TGCAGCGTTGTTAGGGGAGGGGTGAACACTGAAGCTTTCTTT
CDR3: CSVVRGGVNTEAFF

V: TRBV24-1
D: NA
size: NA
J: TRBJ2-1
DNA: TGTGCCACCAGTGATGCAGGGGATTCCAATGAGCAGTTCTTC
CDR3: CATSDAGDSNEQFF

V: TRBV12-3/TRBV12-4
D: NA
size: NA
J: TRBJ1-2
DNA: TGTGCCAGCAGTAACAGGGTAAACTATGGCTACACCTTC
CDR3: CASSNRVNYGYTF

V: TRBV19
D: NA
size: NA
J: TRBJ1-1
DNA: TGTGCCAGTAGTATTTGGGGAAACACTGAAGCTTTCTTT
CDR3: CASSIWGNTEAFF

V: TRBV5-1
D: NA
size: NA
J: TRBJ2-5
DNA: TGCGCCAGCAGCGCGGTCCAAGAGACCCAGTACTTC
CDR3: CASSAVQETQYF

V: TRBV18
D: TRBD2
size: NA
J: TRBJ2-7
DNA: TGTGCCAGCTCACCCCCAGCGGGAGTCACCTACGAGCAGTACTTC
CDR3: CASSPPAGVTYEQYF

V: TRBV9
D: TRBD2
size: NA
J: TRBJ2-5
DNA: TGTGCCAGCAGCGTAGGAAACGGGAGGGGCCAAGAGACCCAGTACTTC
CDR3: CASSVGNGRGQETQYF

V: TRBV19
D: NA
size: NA
J: TRBJ1-5
DNA: TGTGCCAGTAGGAGGGAGGGACAGCCCCAGCATTTT
CDR3: CASRREGQPQHF

V: TRBV6-5
D: NA
size: NA
J: TRBJ1-5
DNA: TGTGCCAGCAGTTACGGGTCGGGGCAGCCCCAGCATTTT
CDR3: CASSYGSGQPQHF

V: TRBV7-2
D: TRBD1
size: NA
J: TRBJ2-7
DNA: TGTGCCAGCAGCTTTACCGGGACAGGGGGGTACGAGCAGTACTTC
CDR3: CASSFTGTGGYEQYF

V: TRBV5-4
D: NA
size: NA
J: TRBJ1-2
DNA: TGTGCCAGCAGCTACCCCGGGGGAGGGGATGGCTACACCTTC
CDR3: CASSYPGGGDGYTF

V: TRBV2
D: NA
size: NA
J: TRBJ1-1
DNA: TGTGCCAGCAGTTTAGAACGGGGGCTGAACACTGAAGCTTTCTTT
CDR3: CASSLERGLNTEAFF

V: TRBV5-6
D: NA
size: NA
J: TRBJ1-2
DNA: TGTGCCAGCAGCTTTGGAGATACCCCCCTAGGCACCTTC
CDR3: CASSFGDTPLGTF

V: TRBV6-4
D: TRBD2
size: once
J: TRBJ2-1
DNA: TGTGCCAGCAGTCCTCAGACTAGCGGGGGTGAGCAGTTCTTC
CDR3: CASSPQTSGGEQFF

V: TRBV19
D: TRBD1
size: NA
J: TRBJ1-6
DNA: TGTGCCAGTAGTAAGACCGGGACAGGGTTCTCAAATTCACCCCTCCACTTT
CDR3: CASSKTGTGFSNSPLHF